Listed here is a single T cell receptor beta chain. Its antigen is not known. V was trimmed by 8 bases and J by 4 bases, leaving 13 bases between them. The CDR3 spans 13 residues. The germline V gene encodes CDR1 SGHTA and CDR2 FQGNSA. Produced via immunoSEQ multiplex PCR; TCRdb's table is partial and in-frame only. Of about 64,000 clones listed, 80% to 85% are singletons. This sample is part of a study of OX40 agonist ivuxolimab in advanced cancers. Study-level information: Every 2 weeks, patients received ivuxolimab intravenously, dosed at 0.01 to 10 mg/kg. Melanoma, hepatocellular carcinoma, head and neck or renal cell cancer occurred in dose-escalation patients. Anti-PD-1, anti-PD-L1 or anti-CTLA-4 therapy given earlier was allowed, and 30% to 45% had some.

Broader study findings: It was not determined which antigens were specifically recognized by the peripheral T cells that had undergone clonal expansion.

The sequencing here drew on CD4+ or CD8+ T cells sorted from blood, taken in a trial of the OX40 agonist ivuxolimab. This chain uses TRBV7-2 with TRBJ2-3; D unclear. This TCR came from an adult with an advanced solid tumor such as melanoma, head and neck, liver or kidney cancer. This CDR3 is CASAQAASDTQYF. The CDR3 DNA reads TGTGCCAGCGCCCAGGCAGCCTCAGATACGCAGTATTTT. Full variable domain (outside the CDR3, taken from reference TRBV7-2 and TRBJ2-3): GAGVSQSPSNKVTEKGKDVELRCDPISGHTALYWYRQSLGQGLEFLIYFQGNSAPDKSGLPSDRFSAERTGGSVSTLTIQRTQQEDSAVYLCASAQAASDTQYFGPGTRLTVL.